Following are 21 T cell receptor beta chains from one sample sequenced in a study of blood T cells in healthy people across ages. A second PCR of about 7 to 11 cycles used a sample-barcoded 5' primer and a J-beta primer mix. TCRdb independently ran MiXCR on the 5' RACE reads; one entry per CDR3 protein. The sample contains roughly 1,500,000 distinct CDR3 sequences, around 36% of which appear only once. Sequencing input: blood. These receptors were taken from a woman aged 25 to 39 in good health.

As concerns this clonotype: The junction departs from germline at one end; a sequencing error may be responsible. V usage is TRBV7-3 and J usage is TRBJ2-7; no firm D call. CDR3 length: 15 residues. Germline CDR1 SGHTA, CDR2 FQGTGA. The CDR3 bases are TGTGCCAACAGCTCTCAGCTCCGCTGGGGTTACGAGCAGTACTTC. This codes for CANSSQLRWGYEQYF.

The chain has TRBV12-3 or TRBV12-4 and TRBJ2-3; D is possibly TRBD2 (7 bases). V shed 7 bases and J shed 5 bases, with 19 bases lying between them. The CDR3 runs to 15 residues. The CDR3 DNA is TGTGCCAGCACTTCACTAGGGGGGGGGGGAGATACGCAGTATTTT. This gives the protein CASTSLGGGGDTQYF.

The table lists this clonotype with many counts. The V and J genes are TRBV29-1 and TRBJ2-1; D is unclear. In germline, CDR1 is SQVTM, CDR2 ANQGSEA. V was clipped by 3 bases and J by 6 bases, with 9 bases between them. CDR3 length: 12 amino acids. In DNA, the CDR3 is TGCAGCGTTGAGGCCGCCTCCAATGAGCAGTTCTTC. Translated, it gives CSVEAASNEQFF.

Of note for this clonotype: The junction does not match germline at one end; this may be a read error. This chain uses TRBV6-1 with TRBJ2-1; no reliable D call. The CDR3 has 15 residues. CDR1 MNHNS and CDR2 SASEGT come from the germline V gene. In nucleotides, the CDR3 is TGTGCCAGCAGTGAAATAGTGAATCCCTACAATAAGCAGTTCTTC. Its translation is CASSEIVNPYNKQFF.

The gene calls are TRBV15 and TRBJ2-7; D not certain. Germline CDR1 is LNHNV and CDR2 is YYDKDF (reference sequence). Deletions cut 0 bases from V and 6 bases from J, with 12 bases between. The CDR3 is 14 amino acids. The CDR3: CATSRDDFGREQYF. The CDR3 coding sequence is TGTGCCACCAGCAGAGATGACTTCGGGCGCGAGCAGTACTTC.

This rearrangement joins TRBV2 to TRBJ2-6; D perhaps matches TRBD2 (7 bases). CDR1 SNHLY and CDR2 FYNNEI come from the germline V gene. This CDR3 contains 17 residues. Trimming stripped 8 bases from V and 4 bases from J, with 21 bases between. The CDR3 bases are TGTGCCAGCCGCCGGGGGGCCTACACCCCCGGGGCCAACGTCCTGACTTTC. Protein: CASRRGAYTPGANVLTF.

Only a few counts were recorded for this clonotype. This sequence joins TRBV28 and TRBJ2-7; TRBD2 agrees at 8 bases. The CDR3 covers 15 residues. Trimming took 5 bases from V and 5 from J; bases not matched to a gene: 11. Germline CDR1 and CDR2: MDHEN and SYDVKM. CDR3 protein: CASSRPGLGIHEQYF. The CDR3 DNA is TGTGCCAGCAGTAGACCGGGACTAGGGATCCACGAGCAGTACTTC.

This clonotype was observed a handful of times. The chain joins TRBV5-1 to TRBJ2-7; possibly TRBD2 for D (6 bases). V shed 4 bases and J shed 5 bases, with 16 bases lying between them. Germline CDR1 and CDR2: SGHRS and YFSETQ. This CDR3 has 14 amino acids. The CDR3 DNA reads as TGCGCCAGCAGCCAGGGACTGGTACCTGACGAGCAGTACTTC. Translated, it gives CASSQGLVPDEQYF. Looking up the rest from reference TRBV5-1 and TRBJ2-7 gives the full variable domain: KAGVTQTPRYLIKTRGQQVTLSCSPISGHRSVSWYQQTPGQGLQFLFEYFSETQRNKGNFPGRFSGRQFSNSRSEMNVSTLELGDSALYLCASSQGLVPDEQYFGPGTRLTVT.

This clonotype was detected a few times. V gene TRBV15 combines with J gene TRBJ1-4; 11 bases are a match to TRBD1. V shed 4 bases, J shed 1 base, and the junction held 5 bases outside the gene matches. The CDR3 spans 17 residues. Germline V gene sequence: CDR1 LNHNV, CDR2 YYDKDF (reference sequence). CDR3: CATSKRTGGLTNEKLFF. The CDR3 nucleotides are TGTGCCACCAGCAAAAGGACAGGGGGCCTAACTAATGAAAAACTGTTTTTT.

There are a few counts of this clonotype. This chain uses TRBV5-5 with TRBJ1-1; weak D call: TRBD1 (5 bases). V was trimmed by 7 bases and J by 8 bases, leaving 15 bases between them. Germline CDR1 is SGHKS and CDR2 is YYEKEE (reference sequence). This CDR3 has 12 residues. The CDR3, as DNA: TGTGCCAGCGAAATCCCGGGGCAGGAAGCTTTCTTT. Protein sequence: CASEIPGQEAFF. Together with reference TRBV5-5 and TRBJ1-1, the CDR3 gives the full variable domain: DAGVTQSPTHLIKTRGQQVTLRCSPISGHKSVSWYQQVLGQGPQFIFQYYEKEERGRGNFPDRFSARQFPNYSSELNVNALLLGDSALYLCASEIPGQEAFFGQGTRLTVV.

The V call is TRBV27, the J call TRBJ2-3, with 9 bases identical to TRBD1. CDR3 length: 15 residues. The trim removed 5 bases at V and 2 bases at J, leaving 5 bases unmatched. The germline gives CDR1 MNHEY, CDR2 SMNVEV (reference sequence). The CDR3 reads CASSPGTGNTDTQYF. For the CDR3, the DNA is TGTGCCAGCAGTCCCGGGACAGGGAACACAGATACGCAGTATTTT.

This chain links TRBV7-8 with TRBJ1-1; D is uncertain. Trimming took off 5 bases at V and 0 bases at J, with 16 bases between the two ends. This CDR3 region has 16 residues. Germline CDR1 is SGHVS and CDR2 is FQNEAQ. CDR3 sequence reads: CASSVRRAGLNTEAFF. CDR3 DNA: TGTGCCAGCAGCGTACGACGAGCGGGCCTGAACACTGAAGCTTTCTTT.

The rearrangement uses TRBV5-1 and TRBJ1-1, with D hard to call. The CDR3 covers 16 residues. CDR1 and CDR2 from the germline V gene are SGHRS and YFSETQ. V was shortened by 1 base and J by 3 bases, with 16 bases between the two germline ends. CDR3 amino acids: CASSLLGPRRDTEAFF. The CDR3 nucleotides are TGCGCCAGCAGCTTGCTTGGTCCCAGAAGAGACACTGAAGCTTTCTTT.

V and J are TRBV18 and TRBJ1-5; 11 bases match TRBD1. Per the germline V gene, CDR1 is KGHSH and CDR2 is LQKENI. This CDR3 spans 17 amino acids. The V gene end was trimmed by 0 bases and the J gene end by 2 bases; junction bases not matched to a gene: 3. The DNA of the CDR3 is TGTGCCAGCTCACCACCGACGGGACAGGGGGGCAATCAGCCCCAGCATTTT. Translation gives CASSPPTGQGGNQPQHF. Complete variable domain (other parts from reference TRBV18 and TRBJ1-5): NAGVMQNPRHLVRRRGQEARLRCSPMKGHSHVYWYRQLPEEGLKFMVYLQKENIIDESGMPKERFSAEFPKEGPSILRIQQVVRGDSAAYFCASSPPTGQGGNQPQHFGDGTRLSIL.

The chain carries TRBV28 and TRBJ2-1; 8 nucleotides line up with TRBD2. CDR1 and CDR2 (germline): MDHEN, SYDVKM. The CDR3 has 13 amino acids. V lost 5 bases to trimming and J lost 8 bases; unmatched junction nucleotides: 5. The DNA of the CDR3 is TGTGCCAGCAGTCCACCGGGACTAGATGAGCAGTTCTTC. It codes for CASSPPGLDEQFF.

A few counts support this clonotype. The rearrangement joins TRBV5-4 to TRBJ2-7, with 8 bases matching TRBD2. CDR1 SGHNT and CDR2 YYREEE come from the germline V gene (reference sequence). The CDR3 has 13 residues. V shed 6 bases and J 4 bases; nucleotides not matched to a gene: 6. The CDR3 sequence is CASMERGRYEQYF. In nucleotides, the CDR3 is TGTGCCAGCATGGAGCGGGGGAGATACGAGCAGTACTTC.

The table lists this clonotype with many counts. CDR3 DNA: TGTGCCATCAGAGGGGATTTGCACGAGCAGTACTTC. Encoded protein: CAIRGDLHEQYF. This chain uses TRBV10-3 with TRBJ2-7; weak D call: TRBD1 (5 bases). The ends were cut back, 6 bases at V and 5 bases at J, with 11 bases in the middle. CDR3 length equals 12 residues. Germline CDR1 ENHRY, CDR2 SYGVKD.

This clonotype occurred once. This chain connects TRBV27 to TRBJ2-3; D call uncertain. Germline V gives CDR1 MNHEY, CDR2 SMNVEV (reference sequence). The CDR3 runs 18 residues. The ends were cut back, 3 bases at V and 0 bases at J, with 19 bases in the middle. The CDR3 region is CASSFRRLQTSSTDTQYF. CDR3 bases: TGTGCCAGCAGTTTTAGGAGACTTCAAACCTCTAGCACAGATACGCAGTATTTT.

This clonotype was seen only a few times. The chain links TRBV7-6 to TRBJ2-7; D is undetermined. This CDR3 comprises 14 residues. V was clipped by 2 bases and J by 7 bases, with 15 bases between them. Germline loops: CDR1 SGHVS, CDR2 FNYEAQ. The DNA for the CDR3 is TGTGCCAGCAGCTTAATTCCAGGAAAGGAAGAGCAGTACTTC. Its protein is CASSLIPGKEEQYF.

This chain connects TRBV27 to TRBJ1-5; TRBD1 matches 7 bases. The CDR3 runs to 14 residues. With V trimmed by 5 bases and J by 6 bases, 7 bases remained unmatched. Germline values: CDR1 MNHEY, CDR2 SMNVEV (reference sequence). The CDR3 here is CASSEQTGLQPQHF. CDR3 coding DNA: TGTGCCAGCAGTGAGCAGACAGGGCTTCAGCCCCAGCATTTT.

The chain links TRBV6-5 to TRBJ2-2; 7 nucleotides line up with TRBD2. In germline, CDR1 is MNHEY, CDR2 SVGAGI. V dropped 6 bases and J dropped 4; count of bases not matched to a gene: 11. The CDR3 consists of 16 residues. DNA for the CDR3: TGTGCCAGCAGCAACGCGGGAGAGGGTGTCACCGGGGAGCTGTTTTTT. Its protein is CASSNAGEGVTGELFF.